These 26 T cell receptor beta chains originate from one sample sequenced in a study of T cell responses to AZD1222 COVID-19 vaccine (dated by TCRdb to the early 2020s). To prepare the library, the immunoSEQ multiplex PCR assay was applied. Held by TCRdb, this immuneACCESS table contains in-frame sequences only and omits some clones. Under half of the omission traces to an unresolved V gene where checked; the cause of the rest is unknown. In this sample the table shows some 120,000 clones, about 90% of which occur a single time. Jointly, the top ten make up about 10% of the sample. Read against the paper, the sample's time point label means: baseline before first vaccination. Material: peripheral blood, obtained on day 0 of AZD1222 vaccination. All receptors derive from an adult in good health.

This chain joins TRBV4-1 and TRBJ2-5; 14 positions agree with TRBD2. Germline V lookup: CDR1 MGHRA, CDR2 YSYEKL. V lost 4 bases and J lost 1; bases outside the gene matches: 5. The CDR3 spans 17 residues. CDR3 nucleotides: TGCGCCAGCAGCCCAGGACTAGCGGGGGGATTCCAAGAGACCCAGTACTTC. This translates into CASSPGLAGGFQETQYF.

Only a few counts were recorded for this clone. The chain couples TRBV5-8 to TRBJ2-6; TRBD2 matches at 7 bases. The germline CDR1 and CDR2 sequences are SGHTS and YDEGEE. V lost 4 bases and J lost 0; bases outside the gene matches: 4. The CDR3 has 16 residues. DNA of the CDR3: TGTGCCAGCAGCCTATGGGGGGGCTCTGGGGCCAACGTCCTGACTTTC. Protein: CASSLWGGSGANVLTF.

The J gene is TRBJ1-1, the V gene TRBV19, with a weak D call TRBD1 (6 bases). Trimming removed 9 bases at V and 6 bases at J, with 11 bases between. The germline V gene encodes CDR1 LNHDA and CDR2 SQIVND (reference sequence). The CDR3 is made up of 11 amino acids. CDR3 sequence (DNA): TGTGCCAGCCTCGGGGGGCCTGAAGCTTTCTTT. Its translation: CASLGGPEAFF.

This clone was detected only once. The chain links TRBV9 to TRBJ2-5; TRBD1 aligns across 9 bases. Unmatched junction bases numbered 8, after V lost 3 bases and J lost 5 bases. Looked up from germline, CDR1 is SGDLS and CDR2 is YYNGEE. CDR3 size: 15 residues. The CDR3 DNA reads as TGTGCCAGCAGCGCCACCGGGACAGGGTGGGAGACCCAGTACTTC. It translates to CASSATGTGWETQYF.

The gene calls are TRBV7-2 and TRBJ2-5; unclear D gene. Deletions cut 2 bases from V and 2 bases from J, with 12 bases between. Germline V CDR1 and CDR2: SGHTA, FQGNSA. This CDR3 has 15 amino acids. CDR3 DNA: TGTGCCAGCAGCTTAATAAGCCTACCACAAGAGACCCAGTACTTC. It codes for CASSLISLPQETQYF.

The rearrangement links TRBV19 to TRBJ2-1, with 11 bases that match TRBD2. CDR1 LNHDA and CDR2 SQIVND come from the germline V gene (reference sequence). The CDR3 consists of 16 residues. Trimming cost V 6 bases and J 0 bases; bases outside gene matches: 4. The CDR3 sequence is CASRLAGGFSYNEQFF. CDR3 nucleotide sequence: TGTGCCAGTAGGCTAGCGGGGGGATTCTCCTACAATGAGCAGTTCTTC.

The chain joins TRBV7-8 to TRBJ2-2; a weak D match, TRBD2 (6 bases). This CDR3 has 16 residues. Trimming stripped 5 bases from V and 4 bases from J, with 17 bases between. Germline CDR1 reads SGHVS; CDR2 reads FQNEAQ. The chain's CDR3 is CASSPWGGVGTGELFF. In DNA, the CDR3 is TGTGCCAGCAGCCCCTGGGGCGGGGTGGGCACCGGGGAGCTGTTTTTT.

The chain uses TRBV11-2 and TRBJ2-5, with D possibly matching TRBD2 (5 bases). In germline, CDR1 is SGHAT, CDR2 FQNNGV. This CDR3 region has 13 residues. V was trimmed by 6 bases and J by 5 bases, leaving 13 bases between them. The CDR3 sequence is CASRLSATETQYF. Here the CDR3 DNA reads TGTGCCAGCAGACTTAGCGCGACCGAGACCCAGTACTTC.

The chain uses TRBV23-1 and TRBJ1-6; 8 bases align to TRBD1. TRBV23-1 is given ORF status, its function remaining uncertain. J lost 8 bases, V lost 3 bases, and 9 bases had no gene match. The CDR3 is made up of 16 amino acids. For the CDR3, the DNA is TGCGCCAGCAGTCACGGGGACAGGAGGTGGGATTCACCCCTCCACTTT. Encoded protein: CASSHGDRRWDSPLHF.

The gene calls are TRBV28 and TRBJ1-2, with TRBD1 as a possible D gene (5 bases). V shed 6 bases and J shed 7 bases, with 12 bases lying between them. In germline, CDR1 is MDHEN, CDR2 SYDVKM. This CDR3 comprises 12 residues. The CDR3 spells CASSLGVGGYTF. CDR3 DNA sequence: TGTGCCAGCAGCTTGGGGGTGGGTGGCTACACCTTC.

This chain joins TRBV3-1 (or the pseudogene TRBV3-2) and TRBJ1-1; D call uncertain. V was pared by 5 bases and J by 4 bases, with 11 bases between. CDR3 length: 13 residues. Per germline, CDR1 LGHDT and CDR2 YNNKEL (reference sequence). DNA for the CDR3: TGTGCCAGCAGCTACACCCGGGGCACTGAAGCTTTCTTT. Amino acid sequence: CASSYTRGTEAFF.

J is TRBJ2-2 and V is TRBV5-1, with TRBD2 as a possible D gene (6 bases). The CDR3 covers 15 residues. The V end lost 0 bases, the J end lost 6 bases, and 12 bases lay between the germline ends. Germline V gene lookup returns CDR1 SGHRS and CDR2 YFSETQ. The chain's CDR3 is CASSLEGLPSGELFF. Written as DNA, the CDR3 is TGCGCCAGCAGCTTGGAAGGACTACCGTCCGGGGAGCTGTTTTTT. Variable domain in full (rest from reference TRBV5-1 and TRBJ2-2): KAGVTQTPRYLIKTRGQQVTLSCSPISGHRSVSWYQQTPGQGLQFLFEYFSETQRNKGNFPGRFSGRQFSNSRSEMNVSTLELGDSALYLCASSLEGLPSGELFFGEGSRLTVL.

This clone was picked up one time. The CDR3 DNA reads TGTGCCAGTAGCGTCACCGGGACAGAATACAATGAGCAGTTCTTC. Its translation is CASSVTGTEYNEQFF. The chain carries TRBV19 and TRBJ2-1, with 7 bases identical to TRBD1. Losses at the gene ends were 6 bases for V and 4 bases for J; bases not matched to a gene: 9. The CDR3 totals 15 residues. Germline CDR1 is LNHDA and CDR2 is SQIVND (reference sequence).

This clone has just a few counts. As DNA, the CDR3 is TGTGCCAGCAGCTTAATCGCCTCGAACACTGAAGCTTTCTTT. Translation: CASSLIASNTEAFF. The chain combines TRBV11-2 with TRBJ1-1; D call uncertain. With 2 bases removed from V and 1 base from J, the gap between germline ends came to 8 bases. The CDR3 has 14 residues. From germline, CDR1 is SGHAT and CDR2 FQNNGV.

This chain joins TRBV11-1 and TRBJ2-1, with 7 bases identical to TRBD2. Trimming cost V 5 bases and J 10 bases; bases outside gene matches: 5. The CDR3 length is 12 residues. Germline CDR1 is SGHAT and CDR2 is FQDESV (reference sequence). The CDR3 coding sequence is TGTGCCAGCAGCAGCGGGACGGACGAGCAGTTCTTC. It specifies CASSSGTDEQFF.

The rearrangement links TRBV28 to TRBJ1-2; unclear D gene. Trimming removed 6 bases from V and 3 bases from J, with 17 bases in between. From germline, CDR1 is MDHEN and CDR2 SYDVKM. This CDR3 has 15 residues. This CDR3 is CASSLLSGDDYGYTF. CDR3 nucleotide sequence: TGTGCCAGCAGCTTACTGTCCGGGGATGACTATGGCTACACCTTC.

Regarding this clone: A single base separates this from a much larger clone, so it may be a read error. The rearrangement joins TRBV29-1 to TRBJ1-4; 11 bases align to TRBD1. CDR1 and CDR2 from the germline V gene are SQVTM and ANQGSEA. CDR3 length equals 14 residues. CDR3 DNA: TGCAGCGTCGGGACAGGGGGGACTAATAAAAAACTGTTTTTT. It specifies CSVGTGGTNKKLFF. Filled out from reference TRBV29-1 and TRBJ1-4, the complete variable domain reads SAVISQKPSRDICQRGTSLTIQCQVDSQVTMMFWYRQQPGQSLTLIATANQGSEATYESGFVIDKFPISRPNLTFSTLTVSNMSPEDSSIYLCSVGTGGTNKKLFFGSGTQLSVL.

This clone was seen only once. Written as DNA, the CDR3 is TGCAGCGCTCGTAAATTAATACAGGGGGTCGCTCGAATTGAGGAATCGGAGCAGTACTTC. Translation gives CSARKLIQGVARIEESEQYF. V usage is TRBV29-1 and J usage is TRBJ2-7, with 8 bases fitting TRBD1. The CDR3 consists of 20 residues. After removal of 7 bases from V and 7 bases from J, the junction contained 33 bases not matched to a gene. Looked up from germline, CDR1 is SQVTM and CDR2 is ANQGSEA.

The rearrangement joins TRBV28 to TRBJ1-4; D is perhaps TRBD1 (5 bases). Germline V gene sequence: CDR1 MDHEN, CDR2 SYDVKM. V was trimmed by 5 bases and J by 3 bases, leaving 16 bases between them. This CDR3 spans 16 amino acids. Here the CDR3 reads CASSKVPGPANEKLFF. The CDR3, as DNA: TGTGCCAGCAGTAAAGTACCGGGACCCGCTAATGAAAAACTGTTTTTT.

J is TRBJ1-1 and V is TRBV5-6; 7 positions agree with TRBD1. The trim removed 4 bases at V and 6 bases at J, leaving 12 bases unmatched. Germline CDR1 and CDR2: SGHDT and YYEEEE. The CDR3 sequence is 15 residues long. The CDR3 spells CASSTATGVVSEAFF. The DNA for the CDR3 is TGTGCCAGCAGCACCGCCACAGGGGTAGTGTCTGAAGCTTTCTTT.

This chain links TRBV28 with TRBJ2-6; 7 nucleotides agree with TRBD2. Germline-derived CDR1 and CDR2 are MDHEN and SYDVKM. The CDR3 extends over 18 amino acids. J gave up 2 bases and V 2 bases, and 9 bases lay outside the gene matches. The DNA of the CDR3 is TGTGCCAGCAGTTTAGGTGTGGCGGGAGTAACTGGGGCCAACGTCCTGACTTTC. This codes for CASSLGVAGVTGANVLTF.

This rearrangement joins TRBV27 to TRBJ2-5; D remains unclear. The CDR3 runs to 16 residues. V lost 2 bases and J 0 bases, leaving 13 bases between the germline ends. Germline values: CDR1 MNHEY, CDR2 SMNVEV (reference sequence). The CDR3 DNA sequence: TGTGCCAGCAGTTTAGCGGCAGGTGACTACCAAGAGACCCAGTACTTC. Protein sequence: CASSLAAGDYQETQYF.

The chain's CDR3 is CASSTHTGVDGNTIYF. For the CDR3, the DNA is TGTGCCAGCAGCACCCACACAGGGGTGGACGGAAACACCATATATTTT. The chain joins TRBV11-3 to TRBJ1-3; 7 bases are a match to TRBD1. From germline, CDR1 is SGHNT and CDR2 YENEEA. V shed 5 bases, J shed 4 bases, and the junction held 11 bases outside the gene matches. The length of the CDR3 is 16 residues.

The chain is built from TRBV5-8 and TRBJ2-5; TRBD1 aligns across 7 bases. The ends lost 4 bases at V and 1 base at J; junction bases unmatched: 10. Germline CDR1 and CDR2: SGHTS and YDEGEE. This CDR3 is 16 amino acids long. CDR3: CASSLYYRGPQETQYF. The CDR3 nucleotides read TGTGCCAGCAGCCTATACTACAGGGGACCCCAAGAGACCCAGTACTTC.

The CDR3 sequence: CASSPGTSGYEQYF. In nucleotides, the CDR3 is TGTGCCAGCAGTCCCGGGACTAGCGGCTACGAGCAGTACTTC. The genes are TRBV27 and TRBJ2-7; 11 bases fit TRBD2. Looked up from germline, CDR1 is MNHEY and CDR2 is SMNVEV (reference sequence). The CDR3 contains 14 residues. V lost 5 bases, J lost 3 bases, and 3 bases stayed unmatched.

V and J are TRBV7-2 and TRBJ2-5; tentatively, D is TRBD1 or TRBD2 (5 bases each). Germline V CDR1 and CDR2: SGHTA, FQGNSA. V lost 1 base and J 4 bases, leaving 22 bases between the germline ends. This CDR3 is built from 18 residues. CDR3: CASSLVGVWEPEGETQYF. CDR3 sequence (DNA): TGTGCCAGCAGCTTAGTGGGGGTGTGGGAACCCGAAGGAGAGACCCAGTACTTC.